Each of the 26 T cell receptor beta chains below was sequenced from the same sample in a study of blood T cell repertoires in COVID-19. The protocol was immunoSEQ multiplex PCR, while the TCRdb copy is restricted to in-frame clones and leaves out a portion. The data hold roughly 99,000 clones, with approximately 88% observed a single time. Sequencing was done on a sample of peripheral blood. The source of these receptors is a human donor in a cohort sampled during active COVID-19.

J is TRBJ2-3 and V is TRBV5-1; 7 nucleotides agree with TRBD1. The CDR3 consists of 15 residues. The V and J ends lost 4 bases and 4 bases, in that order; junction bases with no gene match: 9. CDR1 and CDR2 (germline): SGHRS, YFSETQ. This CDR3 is CASSHTGEDADTQYF. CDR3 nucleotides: TGCGCCAGCAGCCACACAGGGGAAGATGCAGATACGCAGTATTTT.

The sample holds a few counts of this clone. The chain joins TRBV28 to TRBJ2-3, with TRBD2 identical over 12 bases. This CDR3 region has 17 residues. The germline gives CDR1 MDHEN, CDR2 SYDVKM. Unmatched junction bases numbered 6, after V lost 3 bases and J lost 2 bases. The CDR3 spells CASSFELAGGPTDTQYF. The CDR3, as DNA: TGTGCCAGCAGTTTTGAGCTAGCGGGAGGGCCCACAGATACGCAGTATTTT.

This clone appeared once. For the CDR3, the DNA is TGTGCCTGCGGGTCGGGGGGAACTAATGAAAAACTGTTTTTT. It is translated as CACGSGGTNEKLFF. The chain joins TRBV30 to TRBJ1-4, with D perhaps TRBD1 (5 bases). Trimming took 6 bases from V and 1 from J, leaving 12 bases between them. Germline CDR1 and CDR2: GTSNPN and SVGIG (reference sequence). CDR3 length: 14 residues. The whole variable domain, remainder taken from reference TRBV30 and TRBJ1-4, is SQTIHQWPATLVQPVGSPLSLECTVEGTSNPNLYWYRQAAGRGLQLLFYSVGIGQISSEVPQNLSASRPQDRQFILSSKKLLLSDSGFYLCACGSGGTNEKLFFGSGTQLSVL.

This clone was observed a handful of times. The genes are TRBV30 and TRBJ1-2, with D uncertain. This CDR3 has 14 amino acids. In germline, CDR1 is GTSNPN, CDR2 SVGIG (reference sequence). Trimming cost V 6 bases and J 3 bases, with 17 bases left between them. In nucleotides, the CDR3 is TGTGCCTGCCCCCTCGTTTCTAGTCACTATGGCTACACCTTC. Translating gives CACPLVSSHYGYTF.

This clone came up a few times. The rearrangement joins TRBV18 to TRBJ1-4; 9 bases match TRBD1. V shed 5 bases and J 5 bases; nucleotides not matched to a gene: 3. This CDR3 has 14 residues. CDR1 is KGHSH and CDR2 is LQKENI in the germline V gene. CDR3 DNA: TGTGCCAGCTCAACCGACAGGGGGAATGAAAAACTGTTTTTT. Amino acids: CASSTDRGNEKLFF.

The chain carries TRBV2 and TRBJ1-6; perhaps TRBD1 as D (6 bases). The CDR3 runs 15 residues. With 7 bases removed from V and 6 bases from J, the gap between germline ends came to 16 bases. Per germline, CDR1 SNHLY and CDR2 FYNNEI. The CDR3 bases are TGTGCCAGCAAACCACAGGGAAATTCTAATTCACCCCTCCACTTT. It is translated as CASKPQGNSNSPLHF.

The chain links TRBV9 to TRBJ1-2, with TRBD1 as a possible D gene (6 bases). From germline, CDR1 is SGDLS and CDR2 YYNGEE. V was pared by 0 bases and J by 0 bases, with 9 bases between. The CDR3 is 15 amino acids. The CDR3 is CASSVATGTNYGYTF. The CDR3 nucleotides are TGTGCCAGCAGCGTAGCGACAGGAACTAACTATGGCTACACCTTC.

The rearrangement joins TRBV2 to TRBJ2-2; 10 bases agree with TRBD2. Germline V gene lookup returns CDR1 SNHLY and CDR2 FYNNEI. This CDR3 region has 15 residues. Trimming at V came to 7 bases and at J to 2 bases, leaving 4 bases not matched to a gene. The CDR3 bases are TGTGCCAGCACTGGGACTAGCGTAAACACCGGGGAGCTGTTTTTT. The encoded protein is CASTGTSVNTGELFF.

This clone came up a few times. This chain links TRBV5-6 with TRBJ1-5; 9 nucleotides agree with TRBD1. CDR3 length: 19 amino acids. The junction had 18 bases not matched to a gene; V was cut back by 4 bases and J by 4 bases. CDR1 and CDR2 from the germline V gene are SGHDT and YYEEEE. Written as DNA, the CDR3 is TGTGCCAGCAGCACCACCGGGACAGGGAGGTATATTGGGAATCAGCCCCAGCATTTT. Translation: CASSTTGTGRYIGNQPQHF.

CDR3 region: CSASTDRDYGYTF. CDR3 nucleotides: TGCAGTGCTAGTACGGACAGGGACTATGGCTACACCTTC. The V gene is TRBV20-1, the J gene TRBJ1-2; the match to TRBD1 covers 8 bases. After removal of 3 bases from V and 3 bases from J, the junction contained 3 bases not matched to a gene. Germline CDR1 reads DFQATT; CDR2 reads SNEGSKA (reference sequence). The CDR3 runs to 13 residues.

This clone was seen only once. The CDR3 nucleotides read TGTGCCAGCAGTTGGACATTCCAAGAGACCCAGTACTTC. It specifies CASSWTFQETQYF. The rearrangement joins TRBV11-3 to TRBJ2-5; a weak D match, TRBD1 (5 bases). V was clipped by 6 bases and J by 1 base, with 9 bases between them. CDR1 and CDR2 from the germline V gene are SGHNT and YENEEA. This CDR3 is built from 13 residues.

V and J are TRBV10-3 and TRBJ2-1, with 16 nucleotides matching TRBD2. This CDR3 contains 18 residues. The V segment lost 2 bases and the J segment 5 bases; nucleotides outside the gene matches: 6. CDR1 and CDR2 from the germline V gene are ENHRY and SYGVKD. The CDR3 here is CAISEPGLAGGRNNEQFF. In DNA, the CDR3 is TGTGCCATCAGTGAGCCGGGACTAGCGGGAGGGCGTAACAATGAGCAGTTCTTC.

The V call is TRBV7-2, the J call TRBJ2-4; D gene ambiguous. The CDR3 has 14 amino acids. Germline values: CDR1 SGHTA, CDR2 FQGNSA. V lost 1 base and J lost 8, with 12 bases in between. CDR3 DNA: TGTGCCAGCAGCTTAGGGGCAAATGTGGACATTCAGTACTTC. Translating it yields CASSLGANVDIQYF.

CDR3 sequence (DNA): TGTGCCAGCAGCTTGGTTTTAGCGGGGTACCTATCCTTCTCCTACAATGAGCAGTTCTTC. Translation: CASSLVLAGYLSFSYNEQFF. The J gene is TRBJ2-1, the V gene TRBV5-5; 8 bases agree with TRBD2. Germline CDR1 SGHKS, CDR2 YYEKEE (reference sequence). The CDR3 is made up of 20 amino acids. Losses at the gene ends were 0 bases for V and 0 bases for J; bases not matched to a gene: 14.

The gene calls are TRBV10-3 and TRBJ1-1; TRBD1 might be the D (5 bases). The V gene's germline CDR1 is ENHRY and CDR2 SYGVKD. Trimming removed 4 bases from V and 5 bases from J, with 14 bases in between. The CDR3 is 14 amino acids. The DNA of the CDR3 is TGTGCCATCAGTGGGAGGCAGGGACTAACTGAAGCTTTCTTT. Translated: CAISGRQGLTEAFF.

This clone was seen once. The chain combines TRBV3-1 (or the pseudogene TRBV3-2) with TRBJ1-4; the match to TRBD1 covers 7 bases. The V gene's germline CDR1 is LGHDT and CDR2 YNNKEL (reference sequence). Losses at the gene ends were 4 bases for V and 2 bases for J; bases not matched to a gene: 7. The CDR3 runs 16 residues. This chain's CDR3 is CASSRSSGQTNEKLFF. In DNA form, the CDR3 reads TGTGCCAGCAGCCGCTCCTCGGGACAGACTAATGAAAAACTGTTTTTT.

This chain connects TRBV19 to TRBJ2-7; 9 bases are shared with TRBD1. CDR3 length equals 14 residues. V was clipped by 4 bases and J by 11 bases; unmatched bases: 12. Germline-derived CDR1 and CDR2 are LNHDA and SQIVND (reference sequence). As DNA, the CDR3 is TGTGCCAGTAGTAAGGGACAGGGTGATGTCTTGAAGTACTTC. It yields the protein CASSKGQGDVLKYF.

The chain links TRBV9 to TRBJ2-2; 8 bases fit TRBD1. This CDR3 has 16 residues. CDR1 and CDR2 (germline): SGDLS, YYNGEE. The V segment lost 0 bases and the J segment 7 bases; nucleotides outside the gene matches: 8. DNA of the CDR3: TGTGCCAGCAGCGTAGTTGGAGCTACAGGGGGCGGGGAGCTGTTTTTT. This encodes CASSVVGATGGGELFF.

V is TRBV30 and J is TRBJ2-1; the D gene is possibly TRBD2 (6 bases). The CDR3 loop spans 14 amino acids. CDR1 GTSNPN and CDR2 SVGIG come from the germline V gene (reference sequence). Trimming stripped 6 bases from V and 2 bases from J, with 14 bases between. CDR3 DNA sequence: TGTGCCTGCCCCCCCCAGCGGGCCTACAATGAGCAGTTCTTC. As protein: CACPPQRAYNEQFF.

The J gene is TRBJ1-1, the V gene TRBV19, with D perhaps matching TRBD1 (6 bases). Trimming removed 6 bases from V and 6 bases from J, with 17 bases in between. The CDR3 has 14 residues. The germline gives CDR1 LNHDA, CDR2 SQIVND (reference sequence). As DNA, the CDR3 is TGTGCCAGTAGGTCACAGGGCCCGGGTCCTGAAGCTTTCTTT. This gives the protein CASRSQGPGPEAFF.

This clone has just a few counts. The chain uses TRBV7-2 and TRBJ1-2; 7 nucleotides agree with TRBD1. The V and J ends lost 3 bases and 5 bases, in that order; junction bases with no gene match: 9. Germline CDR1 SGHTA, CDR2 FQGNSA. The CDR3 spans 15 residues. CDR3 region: CASSFETGRSYGYTF. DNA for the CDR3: TGTGCCAGCAGCTTTGAGACAGGGAGGTCATATGGCTACACCTTC.

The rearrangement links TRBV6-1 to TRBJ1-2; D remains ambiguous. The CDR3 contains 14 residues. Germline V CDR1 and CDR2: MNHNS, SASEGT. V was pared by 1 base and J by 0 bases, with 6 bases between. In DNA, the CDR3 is TGTGCCAGCAGTGAAGACAGCCCTAACTATGGCTACACCTTC. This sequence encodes CASSEDSPNYGYTF.

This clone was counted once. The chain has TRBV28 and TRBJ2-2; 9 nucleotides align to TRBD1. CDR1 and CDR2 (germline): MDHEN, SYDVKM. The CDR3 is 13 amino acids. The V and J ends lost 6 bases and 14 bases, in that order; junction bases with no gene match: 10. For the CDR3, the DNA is TGTGCCAGCAGCCTTAGCCGGGACAGGGTACTGTTTTTT. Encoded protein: CASSLSRDRVLFF.

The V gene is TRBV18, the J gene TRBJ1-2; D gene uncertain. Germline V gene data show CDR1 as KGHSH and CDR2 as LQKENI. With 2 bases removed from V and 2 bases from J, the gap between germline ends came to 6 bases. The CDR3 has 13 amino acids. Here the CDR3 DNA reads TGTGCCAGCTCACCAGGGGAGAACTATGGCTACACCTTC. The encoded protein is CASSPGENYGYTF.

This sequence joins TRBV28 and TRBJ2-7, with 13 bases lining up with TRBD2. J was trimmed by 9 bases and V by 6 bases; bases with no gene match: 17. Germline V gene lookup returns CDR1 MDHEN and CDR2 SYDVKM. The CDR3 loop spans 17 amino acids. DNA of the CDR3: TGTGCCAGCAGGCGGGGACTAGCGGGAACCTCCCTATCCGGGCAGTACTTC. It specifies CASRRGLAGTSLSGQYF. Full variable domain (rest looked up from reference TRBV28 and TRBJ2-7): DVKVTQSSRYLVKRTGEKVFLECVQDMDHENMFWYRQDPGLGLRLIYFSYDVKMKEKGDIPEGYSVSREKKERFSLILESASTNQTSMYLCASRRGLAGTSLSGQYFGPGTRLTVT.

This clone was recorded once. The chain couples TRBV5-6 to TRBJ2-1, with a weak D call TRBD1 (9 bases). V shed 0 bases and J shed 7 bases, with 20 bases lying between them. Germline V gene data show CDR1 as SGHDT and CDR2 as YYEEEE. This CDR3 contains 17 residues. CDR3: CASSLVPGTGTRNEQFF. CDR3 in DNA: TGTGCCAGCAGCTTGGTACCTGGGACAGGGACTAGGAATGAGCAGTTCTTC.